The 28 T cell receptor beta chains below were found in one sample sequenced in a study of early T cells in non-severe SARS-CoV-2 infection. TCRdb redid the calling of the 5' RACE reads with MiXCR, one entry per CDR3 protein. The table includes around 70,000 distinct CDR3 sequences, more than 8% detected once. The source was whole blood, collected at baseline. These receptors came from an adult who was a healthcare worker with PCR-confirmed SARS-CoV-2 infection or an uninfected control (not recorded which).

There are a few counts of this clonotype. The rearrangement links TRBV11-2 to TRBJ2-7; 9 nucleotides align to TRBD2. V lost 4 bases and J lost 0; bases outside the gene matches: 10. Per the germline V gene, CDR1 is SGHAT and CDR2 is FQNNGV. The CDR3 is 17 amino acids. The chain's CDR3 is CASSSGVGSGSSYEQYF. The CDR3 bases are TGTGCCAGCAGCTCTGGTGTTGGTAGCGGGAGCTCCTACGAGCAGTACTTC.

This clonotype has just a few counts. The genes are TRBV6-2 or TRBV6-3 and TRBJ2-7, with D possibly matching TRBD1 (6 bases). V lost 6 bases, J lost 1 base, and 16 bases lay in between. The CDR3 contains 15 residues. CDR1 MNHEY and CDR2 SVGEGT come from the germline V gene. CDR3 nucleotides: TGTGCCAGCAGCCGGGACACCTGGAGGTCCTACGAGCAGTACTTC. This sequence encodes CASSRDTWRSYEQYF.

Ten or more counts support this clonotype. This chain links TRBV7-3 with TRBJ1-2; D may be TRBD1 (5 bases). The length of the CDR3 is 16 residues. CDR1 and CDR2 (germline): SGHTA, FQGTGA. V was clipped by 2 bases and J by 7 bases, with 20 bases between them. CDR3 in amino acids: CASSLGVTLGPAGYTF. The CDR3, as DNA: TGTGCCAGCAGCTTAGGGGTTACCCTGGGGCCTGCTGGCTACACCTTC.

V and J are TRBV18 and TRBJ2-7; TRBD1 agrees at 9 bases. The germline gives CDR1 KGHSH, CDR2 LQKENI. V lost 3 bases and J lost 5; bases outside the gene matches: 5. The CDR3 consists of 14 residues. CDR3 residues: CASSPGRDRDEQYF. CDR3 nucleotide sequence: TGTGCCAGCTCACCTGGTCGGGACAGGGACGAGCAGTACTTC.

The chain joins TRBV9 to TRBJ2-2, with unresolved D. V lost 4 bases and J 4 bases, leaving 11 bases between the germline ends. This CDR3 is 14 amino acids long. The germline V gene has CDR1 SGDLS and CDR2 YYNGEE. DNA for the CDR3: TGTGCCAGCAGCCCGGAAGGGTTCACCGGGGAGCTGTTTTTT. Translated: CASSPEGFTGELFF.

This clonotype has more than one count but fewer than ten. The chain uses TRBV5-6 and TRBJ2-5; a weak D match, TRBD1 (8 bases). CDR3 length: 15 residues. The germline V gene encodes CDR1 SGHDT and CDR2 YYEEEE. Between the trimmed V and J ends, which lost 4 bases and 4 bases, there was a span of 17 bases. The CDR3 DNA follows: TGTGCCAGCAGCCCGACGGACAGGGAGGGAGAGACCCAGTACTTC. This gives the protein CASSPTDREGETQYF.

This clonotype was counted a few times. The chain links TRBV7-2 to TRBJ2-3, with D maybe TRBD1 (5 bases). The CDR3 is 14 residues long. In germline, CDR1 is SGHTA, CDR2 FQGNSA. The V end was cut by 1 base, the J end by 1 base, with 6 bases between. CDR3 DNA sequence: TGTGCCAGCAGCTTAGTGGGGCGCACAGATACGCAGTATTTT. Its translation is CASSLVGRTDTQYF.

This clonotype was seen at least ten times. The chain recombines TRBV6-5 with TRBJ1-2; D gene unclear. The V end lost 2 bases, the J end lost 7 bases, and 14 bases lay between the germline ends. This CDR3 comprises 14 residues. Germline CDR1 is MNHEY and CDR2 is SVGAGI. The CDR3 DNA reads TGTGCCAGCAGTTACGAGTGGCGCCCTAGTGGCTACACCTTC. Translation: CASSYEWRPSGYTF.

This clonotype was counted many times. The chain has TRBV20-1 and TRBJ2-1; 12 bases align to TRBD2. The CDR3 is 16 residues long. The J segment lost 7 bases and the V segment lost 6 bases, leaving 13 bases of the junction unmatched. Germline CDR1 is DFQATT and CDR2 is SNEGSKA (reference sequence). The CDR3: CSAEPLAGGQGNEQFF. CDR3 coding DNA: TGCAGTGCCGAGCCCCTAGCGGGAGGGCAGGGAAATGAGCAGTTCTTC.

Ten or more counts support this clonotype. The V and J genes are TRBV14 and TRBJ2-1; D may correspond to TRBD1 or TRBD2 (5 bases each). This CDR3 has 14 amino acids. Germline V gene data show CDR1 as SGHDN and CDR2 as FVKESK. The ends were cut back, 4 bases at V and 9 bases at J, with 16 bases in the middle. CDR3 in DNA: TGTGCCAGCAGCCGGGGGTCCACATCCCCTGAGCAGTTCTTC. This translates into CASSRGSTSPEQFF.

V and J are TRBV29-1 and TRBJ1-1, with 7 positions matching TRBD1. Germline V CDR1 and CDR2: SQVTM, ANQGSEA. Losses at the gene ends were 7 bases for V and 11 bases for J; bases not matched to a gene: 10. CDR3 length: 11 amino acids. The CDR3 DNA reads TGCAGCGCAACTGGAGGGGGCTTTGCTTTCTTT. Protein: CSATGGGFAFF.

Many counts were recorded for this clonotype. The CDR3 sequence: CASSSGRGLYNEQFF. The CDR3 nucleotides read TGTGCCAGCAGCTCGGGGCGAGGCCTATACAATGAGCAGTTCTTC. The chain is built from TRBV11-2 and TRBJ2-1; the D gene could be TRBD1 or TRBD2 (5 bases each). V lost 4 bases to trimming and J lost 4 bases, with 14 bases between them. The germline V gene has CDR1 SGHAT and CDR2 FQNNGV. The CDR3 loop spans 15 amino acids.

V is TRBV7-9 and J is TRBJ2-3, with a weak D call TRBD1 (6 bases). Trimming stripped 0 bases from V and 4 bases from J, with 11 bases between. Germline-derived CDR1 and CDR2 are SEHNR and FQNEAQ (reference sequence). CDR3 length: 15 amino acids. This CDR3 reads CASSLAGRGPDTQYF. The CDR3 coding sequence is TGTGCCAGCAGCTTAGCGGGCAGGGGCCCAGATACGCAGTATTTT.

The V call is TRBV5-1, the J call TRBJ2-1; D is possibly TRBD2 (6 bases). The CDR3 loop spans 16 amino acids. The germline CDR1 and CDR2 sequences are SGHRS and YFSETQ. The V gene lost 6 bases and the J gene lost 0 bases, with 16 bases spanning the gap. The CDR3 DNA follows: TGCGCCAGCACCCGAATCCAAGCGGGCTCCTACAATGAGCAGTTCTTC. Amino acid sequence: CASTRIQAGSYNEQFF. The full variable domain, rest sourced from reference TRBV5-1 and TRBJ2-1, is KAGVTQTPRYLIKTRGQQVTLSCSPISGHRSVSWYQQTPGQGLQFLFEYFSETQRNKGNFPGRFSGRQFSNSRSEMNVSTLELGDSALYLCASTRIQAGSYNEQFFGPGTRLTVL.

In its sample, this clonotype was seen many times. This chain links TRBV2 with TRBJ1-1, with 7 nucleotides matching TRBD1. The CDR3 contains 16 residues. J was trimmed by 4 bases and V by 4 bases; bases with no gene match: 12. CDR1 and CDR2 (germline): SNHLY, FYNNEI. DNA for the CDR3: TGTGCCAGCAGTGCAGAAGCACCCAGGGGGAGCACTGAAGCTTTCTTT. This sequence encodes CASSAEAPRGSTEAFF. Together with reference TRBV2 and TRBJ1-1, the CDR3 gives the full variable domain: EPEVTQTPSHQVTQMGQEVILRCVPISNHLYFYWYRQILGQKVEFLVSFYNNEISEKSEIFDDQFSVERPDGSNFTLKIRSTKLEDSAMYFCASSAEAPRGSTEAFFGQGTRLTVV.

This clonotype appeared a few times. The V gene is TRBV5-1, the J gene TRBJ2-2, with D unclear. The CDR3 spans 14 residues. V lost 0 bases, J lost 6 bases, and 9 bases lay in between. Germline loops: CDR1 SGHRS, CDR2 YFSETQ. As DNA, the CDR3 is TGCGCCAGCAGCTTGGATCAAGGGTCCGGGGAGCTGTTTTTT. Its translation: CASSLDQGSGELFF.

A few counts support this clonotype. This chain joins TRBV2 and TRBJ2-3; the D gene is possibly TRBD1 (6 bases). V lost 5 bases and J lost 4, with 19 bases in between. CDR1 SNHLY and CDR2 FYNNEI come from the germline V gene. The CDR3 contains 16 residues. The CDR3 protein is CASSRPDKNRADTQYF. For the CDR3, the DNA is TGTGCCAGCAGTCGACCTGACAAAAACAGGGCAGATACGCAGTATTTT.

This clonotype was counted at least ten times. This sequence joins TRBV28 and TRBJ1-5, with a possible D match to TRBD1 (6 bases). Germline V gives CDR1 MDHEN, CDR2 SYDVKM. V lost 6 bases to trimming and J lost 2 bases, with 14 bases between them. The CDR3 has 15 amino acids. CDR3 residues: CASRTGGLGNQPQHF. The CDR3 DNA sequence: TGTGCCAGCAGAACTGGGGGCTTAGGCAATCAGCCCCAGCATTTT. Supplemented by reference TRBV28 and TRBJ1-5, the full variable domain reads DVKVTQSSRYLVKRTGEKVFLECVQDMDHENMFWYRQDPGLGLRLIYFSYDVKMKEKGDIPEGYSVSREKKERFSLILESASTNQTSMYLCASRTGGLGNQPQHFGDGTRLSIL.

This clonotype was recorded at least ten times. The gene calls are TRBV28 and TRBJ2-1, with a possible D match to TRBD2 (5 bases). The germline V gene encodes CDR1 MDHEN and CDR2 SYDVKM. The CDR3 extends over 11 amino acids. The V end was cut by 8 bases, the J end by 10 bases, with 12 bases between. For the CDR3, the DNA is TGTGCCAGCGCGAGGAGAGGGGAGCAGTTCTTC. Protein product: CASARRGEQFF.

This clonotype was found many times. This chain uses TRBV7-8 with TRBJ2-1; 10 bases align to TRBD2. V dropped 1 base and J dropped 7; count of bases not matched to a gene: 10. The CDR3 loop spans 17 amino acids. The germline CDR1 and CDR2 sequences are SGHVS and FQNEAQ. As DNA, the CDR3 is TGTGCCAGCAGCTTAGGGTCCACTAGCGGGATCCCTAATGAGCAGTTCTTC. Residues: CASSLGSTSGIPNEQFF.

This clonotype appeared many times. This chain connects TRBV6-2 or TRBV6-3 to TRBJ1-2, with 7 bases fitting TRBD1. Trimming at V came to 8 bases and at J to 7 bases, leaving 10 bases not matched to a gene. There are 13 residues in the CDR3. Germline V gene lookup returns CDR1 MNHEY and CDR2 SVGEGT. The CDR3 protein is CASENQGVSGYTF. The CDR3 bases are TGTGCCAGCGAAAATCAGGGGGTCTCTGGCTACACCTTC.

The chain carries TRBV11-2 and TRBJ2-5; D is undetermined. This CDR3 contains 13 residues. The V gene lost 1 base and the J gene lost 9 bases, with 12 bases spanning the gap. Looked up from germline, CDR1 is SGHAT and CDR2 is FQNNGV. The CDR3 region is CASSLAGRRAQYF. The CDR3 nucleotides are TGTGCCAGCAGCTTAGCTGGGCGTAGGGCCCAGTACTTC.

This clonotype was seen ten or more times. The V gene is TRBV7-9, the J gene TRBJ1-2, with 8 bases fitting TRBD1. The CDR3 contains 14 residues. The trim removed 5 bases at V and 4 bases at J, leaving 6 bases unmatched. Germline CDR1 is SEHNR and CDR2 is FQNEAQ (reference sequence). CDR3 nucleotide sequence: TGTGCCAGCAGCCCTAGCGGGACAGGCTATGGCTACACCTTC. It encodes CASSPSGTGYGYTF.

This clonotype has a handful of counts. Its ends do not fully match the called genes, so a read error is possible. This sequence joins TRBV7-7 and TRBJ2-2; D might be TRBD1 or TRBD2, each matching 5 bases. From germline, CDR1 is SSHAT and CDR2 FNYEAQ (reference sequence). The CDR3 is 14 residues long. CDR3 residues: CASSLARDRGELFF. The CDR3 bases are TGTGCTAGCAGCTTAGCTCGGGACCGCGGGGAGCTGTTTTTT.

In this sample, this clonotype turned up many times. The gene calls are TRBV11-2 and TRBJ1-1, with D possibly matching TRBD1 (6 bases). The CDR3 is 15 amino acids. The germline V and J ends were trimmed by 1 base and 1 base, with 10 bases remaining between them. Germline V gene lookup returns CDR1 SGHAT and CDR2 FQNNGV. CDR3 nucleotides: TGTGCCAGCAGCTTAGCCGACAGGCGGAACACTGAAGCTTTCTTT. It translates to CASSLADRRNTEAFF.

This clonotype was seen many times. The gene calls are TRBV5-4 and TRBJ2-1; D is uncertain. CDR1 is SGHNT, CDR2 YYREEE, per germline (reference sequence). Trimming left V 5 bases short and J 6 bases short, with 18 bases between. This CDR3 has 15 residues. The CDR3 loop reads CASRRDVGYGNEQFF. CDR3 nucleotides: TGTGCCAGCAGGCGAGACGTAGGCTACGGCAATGAGCAGTTCTTC. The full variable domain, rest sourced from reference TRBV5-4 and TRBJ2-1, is ETGVTQSPTHLIKTRGQQVTLRCSSQSGHNTVSWYQQALGQGPQFIFQYYREEENGRGNFPPRFSGLQFPNYSSELNVNALELDDSALYLCASRRDVGYGNEQFFGPGTRLTVL.

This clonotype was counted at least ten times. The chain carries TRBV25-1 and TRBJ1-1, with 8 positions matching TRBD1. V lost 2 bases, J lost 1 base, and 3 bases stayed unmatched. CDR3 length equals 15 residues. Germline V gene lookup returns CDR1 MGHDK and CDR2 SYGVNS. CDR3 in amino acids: CASSERTGKNTEAFF. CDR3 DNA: TGTGCCAGCAGTGAAAGGACAGGGAAGAACACTGAAGCTTTCTTT.

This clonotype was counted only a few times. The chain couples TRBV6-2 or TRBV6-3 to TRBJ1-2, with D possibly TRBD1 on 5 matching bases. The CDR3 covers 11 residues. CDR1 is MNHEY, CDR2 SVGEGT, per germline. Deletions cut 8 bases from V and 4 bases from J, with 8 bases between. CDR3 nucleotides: TGTGCCAGCCATGGGGGCTATGGCTACACCTTC. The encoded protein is CASHGGYGYTF.